This T cell receptor beta chain was identified during a study of cytomegalovirus exposure and HLA in healthy donors. Across the whole study: Most genotyped donors, 75% to 85% of about 360, had Caucasian-associated genetic ancestry.

Primers for the PCR totalled 60 Vbeta and 13 Jbeta. TCRdb's table, derived via immunoSEQ multiplex PCR, lists solely in-frame clones and lacks some. The table lists roughly 150,000 clones, roughly 79% of them singletons, with over 0.95% in the top ten. The CDR3 has 16 amino acids. The ends were cut back, 0 bases at V and 4 bases at J, with 15 bases in the middle. Per the germline V gene, CDR1 is LGHNA and CDR2 is YNFKEQ. The genes are TRBV4-2 and TRBJ1-1; weak D call: TRBD1 (5 bases). Sequences were obtained from PBMCs. The sequence came from a woman aged 40 to 49 in good health and CMV-seronegative. The CDR3 sequence is CASSQDRVQVTTEAFF. The CDR3 bases are TGTGCCAGCAGCCAAGATCGGGTACAGGTTACCACTGAAGCTTTCTTT.